The source of this T cell receptor (beta chain) is a study of beta chain features in type 1 diabetes. The isolated RNA, all of it, was reverse transcribed, so expressed TCRB transcripts were what got sequenced. The protocol was immunoSEQ multiplex PCR, while the TCRdb copy is restricted to in-frame clones and leaves out a portion. Altogether over 100,000 clones are present, 40% being singletons, with the ten largest covering roughly 0.07%. Study conclusions and caveats: For patients, the naive, central memory and Treg TCRB repertoires appeared more alike than for healthy donors. Among all four CD4+ subsets, Type 1 diabetes patients had TCRB CDR3s that were moderately but significantly shorter.

Sorted CD4+ subsets: naive, central memory, regulatory, stem cell-like memory (CD45RO/CCR7/CD25/CD127/CD95/CD27 panel). Of note for this clone: The antigen remains unidentified.

Germline lookup yields CDR1 SQVTM and CDR2 ANQGSEA. The CDR3 has 10 residues. V lost 4 bases to trimming and J lost 7 bases, with 5 bases between them. The sequenced sample consisted of stem cell memory CD4+ T cells from blood. V gene TRBV29-1 combines with J gene TRBJ1-5; D not resolved. This TCR was recovered from a woman aged 18-29 years in good health. DNA of the CDR3: TGCAGCGTTGGGGAGCAGCCCCAGCATTTT. Translation gives CSVGEQPQHF.